This T cell receptor beta chain is drawn from a study of CD8 T cells in ankylosing spondylitis. Study outcomes and limitations: Peripheral blood samples showed relatively rare disease-linked clones, and these clones were CD8+. Within ankylosing spondylitis blood, a TCR beta motif made up of under 10 highly homologous variants appeared to be characteristic. The authors reported significant enrichment of disease-linked clones in matched ankylosing spondylitis synovial fluid.

Regarding this clonotype: Its antigen is not identified.

The CDR3 is 21 amino acids. V trimming: 4 bases; J trimming: 3 bases; junction bases outside the gene matches: 24. Using quantitative 5'-RACE with molecular barcodes, the authors made TCR beta libraries. TCRdb used MiXCR to reprocess the 5' RACE reads, holding one entry per CDR3 protein. The sample has some 700,000 distinct CDR3 sequences, roughly 20% seen once. The V and J genes are TRBV12-3 or TRBV12-4 and TRBJ2-3; TRBD2 matches 8 bases. This TCR was sampled from a male donor with ankylosing spondylitis. The sequenced sample was blood, either unsorted or a sorted T cell fraction (not recorded which). The CDR3 coding sequence is TGTGCCAGCAGTTCCCAGGTCTCGCGGCGTAGTGGGACTAGAGTAACAGATACGCAGTATTTT. This codes for CASSSQVSRRSGTRVTDTQYF.